Listed below are T cell receptor beta chains from one sample, sequenced in a study of glioma-infiltrating T cells after dendritic cell vaccination. The data were produced by immunoSEQ multiplex PCR, yet TCRdb's version contains in-frame clones alone and is incomplete. The sample yields approximately 50,000 clones, 75% to 90% seen once. The source was blood, collected after dendritic cell vaccination. The origin of the receptors is a human donor with glioblastoma. CDR3s include the opening cysteine and the closing phenylalanine or tryptophan. D genes are given only for firm matches. Size values are once, few and many counts, or a class for expanded clones, and some rows have none.

CDR3 protein	CDR3 DNA	D gene	V gene	J gene	clone size
CASSKGGDRSPYEQYF	TGTGCCAGCTCAAAGGGGGGGGACAGGTCCCCCTACGAGCAGTACTTC	NA	TRBV5-4	TRBJ2-7	NA
CASRTDLQDANVLTF	TGTGCCAGCAGAACAGACCTACAGGACGCCAACGTCCTGACTTTC	NA	TRBV6-6	TRBJ2-6	NA
CASSLGTGIYEKLFF	TGTGCCAGCAGCCTCGGGACAGGGATTTATGAAAAACTGTTTTTT	TRBD1	TRBV2	TRBJ1-4	few
CASSSVQGARSSYEQYF	TGTGCCAGCAGCTCCGTCCAGGGGGCGAGAAGCTCCTACGAGCAGTACTTC	TRBD1	TRBV7-2	TRBJ2-7	NA
CASSQDSGGGYEQYF	TGCGCCAGCAGCCAAGACAGTGGGGGAGGGTACGAGCAGTACTTC	TRBD2	TRBV4-1	TRBJ2-7	NA
CATRSAGANVLTF	TGTGCCACGAGGAGCGCTGGGGCCAACGTCCTGACTTTC	NA	TRBV25-1	TRBJ2-6	NA
CASSQGSGRAGGTDTQYF	TGCGCCAGCAGCCAAGGTAGCGGGAGGGCCGGTGGCACAGATACGCAGTATTTT	TRBD2	TRBV4-1	TRBJ2-3	NA
CASSLTGTDLVGTEAFF	TGTGCCAGCAGCTTGACAGGGACCGACCTAGTGGGGACTGAAGCTTTCTTT	TRBD1	TRBV7-9	TRBJ1-1	NA
CASSPETDTGELFF	TGTGCCAGCAGCCCAGAAACCGACACCGGGGAGCTGTTTTTT	NA	TRBV7-9	TRBJ2-2	NA
CASSPVPVAGTISDNEQFF	TGTGCTAGCAGCCCCGTGCCGGTAGCCGGGACTATCAGCGACAATGAGCAGTTCTTC	TRBD2	TRBV7-7	TRBJ2-1	NA
CASTSLNYGYTF	TGTGCCAGCACGTCTCTGAACTATGGCTACACCTTC	NA	TRBV2	TRBJ1-2	NA
CASSSRAFYEQYF	TGTGCCAGCAGCTCGCGAGCATTCTACGAGCAGTACTTC	NA	TRBV7-2	TRBJ2-7	NA
CASSADRVGTEAFF	TGTGCCAGCAGCGCTGACAGGGTTGGGACTGAAGCTTTCTTT	TRBD1	TRBV9	TRBJ1-1	NA
CASSSRGGQGITGANVLTF	TGTGCCAGCAGCTCACGGGGCGGACAGGGGATTACTGGGGCCAACGTCCTGACTTTC	TRBD1	TRBV7-3	TRBJ2-6	NA
CASSLEGRDFYYEQYF	TGTGCCAGCAGCTTAGAAGGTAGGGACTTCTACTACGAGCAGTACTTC	NA	TRBV11-2	TRBJ2-7	NA
CASSFTENYGYTF	TGTGCCAGCAGCTTCACAGAGAACTATGGCTACACCTTC	NA	TRBV7-9	TRBJ1-2	NA
CASSYSSSNTEAFF	TGTGCCAGCAGTTACTCGAGTTCGAACACTGAAGCTTTCTTT	NA	TRBV6-5	TRBJ1-1	NA
CASSIGRATDTQYF	TGTGCCAGTAGTATCGGCAGGGCCACAGATACGCAGTATTTT	NA	TRBV19	TRBJ2-3	NA
CSGTGQGRGQAFF	TGCAGCGGAACGGGCCAGGGAAGGGGGCAAGCTTTCTTT	TRBD1	TRBV29-1	TRBJ1-1	NA
CASSVGTGWENTEAFF	TGTGCCAGCAGCGTAGGGACAGGGTGGGAGAACACTGAAGCTTTCTTT	TRBD1	TRBV9	TRBJ1-1	NA
CASSFFPTSGSYEQYF	TGTGCCAGCAGCTTTTTCCCCACTAGCGGGAGCTACGAGCAGTACTTC	TRBD2	TRBV7-2	TRBJ2-7	few
CASSVGQRTTEAFF	TGTGCCAGCAGCGTAGGACAGAGGACCACTGAAGCTTTCTTT	NA	TRBV9	TRBJ1-1	NA
CASGRDRVSLGYTF	TGTGCCAGCGGGAGGGACAGGGTTTCTCTTGGCTACACCTTC	TRBD1	TRBV6-1	TRBJ1-2	NA
CASSVTSGNYDTQYF	TGTGCCAGTAGTGTAACTAGCGGGAATTACGATACGCAGTATTTT	TRBD2	TRBV19	TRBJ2-3	NA
CASSFIPDRDPQETQYF	TGCGCCAGCAGCTTCATTCCGGACAGGGATCCCCAAGAGACCCAGTACTTC	TRBD1	TRBV5-1	TRBJ2-5	NA
CASSISAVDSYEQYF	TGTGCCAGTAGTATTAGCGCCGTGGACTCCTACGAGCAGTACTTC	NA	TRBV19	TRBJ2-7	NA
CASSQQRDAGGPRHGYTF	TGTGCCAGCAGCCAACAACGAGATGCAGGGGGCCCTCGCCATGGCTACACCTTC	TRBD1	TRBV14	TRBJ1-2	NA
CASSMGANYGYTF	TGTGCCAGTAGTATGGGAGCTAACTATGGCTACACCTTC	NA	TRBV19	TRBJ1-2	few
CASSFSFGRAGETQYF	TGTGCCAGCAGCTTTTCTTTTGGGAGGGCCGGGGAGACCCAGTACTTC	TRBD2	TRBV7-6	TRBJ2-5	NA
CASTTRQGTVRYEQYF	TGTGCCAGCACCACCCGCCAGGGAACCGTTCGCTACGAGCAGTACTTC	NA	TRBV27	TRBJ2-7	few
CASSLGRGTGELFF	TGTGCCAGCAGCTTGGGCAGGGGCACCGGGGAGCTGTTTTTT	NA	TRBV5-4	TRBJ2-2	NA
CASSQGQGAYEQYF	TGTGCCAGCAGCCAAGGACAGGGGGCCTACGAGCAGTACTTC	TRBD1	TRBV9	TRBJ2-7	once
CASSLTQGEPYNEQFF	TGCGCCAGCAGCTTGACCCAGGGGGAGCCTTACAATGAGCAGTTCTTC	TRBD1	TRBV5-1	TRBJ2-1	NA
CASSIDTGVRQPQHF	TGTGCCAGTAGTATTGACACAGGGGTGAGGCAGCCCCAGCATTTT	TRBD1	TRBV19	TRBJ1-5	NA
CASSLSRRSYGYTF	TGTGCCAGCAGCCTGAGTCGGCGGAGCTATGGCTACACCTTC	NA	TRBV14	TRBJ1-2	NA
CASSPGHTGGTEAFF	TGTGCCAGCAGCCCTGGACATACAGGGGGCACTGAAGCTTTCTTT	TRBD1	TRBV14	TRBJ1-1	NA